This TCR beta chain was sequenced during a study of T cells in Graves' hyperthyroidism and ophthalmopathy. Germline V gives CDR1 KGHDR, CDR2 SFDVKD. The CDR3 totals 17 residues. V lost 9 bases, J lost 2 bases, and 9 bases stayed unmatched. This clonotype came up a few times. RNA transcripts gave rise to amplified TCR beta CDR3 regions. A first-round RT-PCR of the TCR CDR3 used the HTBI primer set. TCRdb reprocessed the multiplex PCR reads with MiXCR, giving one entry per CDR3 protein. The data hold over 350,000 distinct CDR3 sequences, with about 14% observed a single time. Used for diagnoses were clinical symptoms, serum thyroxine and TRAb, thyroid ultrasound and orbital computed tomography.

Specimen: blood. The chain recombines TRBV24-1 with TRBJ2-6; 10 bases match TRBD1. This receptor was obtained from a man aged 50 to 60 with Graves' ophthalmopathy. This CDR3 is CATQTAGQGPGANVLTF. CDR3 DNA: TGTGCCACCCAGACGGCGGGACAGGGGCCTGGGGCCAACGTCCTGACTTTC.